This is a list of T cell receptor beta chains from one sample in a study of blood T cells in healthy people across ages. Via MiXCR, TCRdb re-called the 5' RACE reads, giving one row per CDR3 protein. The table includes around 800,000 distinct CDR3 sequences, approximately 53% detected once. Sequences were obtained from blood. These receptors all stem from an elderly man in good health. The CDR3 runs from the conserved cysteine through the conserved F or W. Fields, in order: V gene, J gene, D gene, clone size, CDR3 DNA, CDR3 protein. The D gene is left open where the match is weak. Some rows mark clone size as missing; the rest say once, few, many or name a class of expanded clone.

v_gene: TRBV6-5; j_gene: TRBJ1-1; d_gene: TRBD1; abundance: NA; CDR3nt: TGTGCCGGCAACCCACTCGGGACAGTTAACACTGAAGCTTTCTTT; CDR3aa: CAGNPLGTVNTEAFF
v_gene: TRBV11-3; j_gene: TRBJ2-7; d_gene: NA; abundance: NA; CDR3nt: TGTGCCAGCAGCTTATACGACGGGCGCGAGCAGTACTTC; CDR3aa: CASSLYDGREQYF
v_gene: TRBV6-1; j_gene: TRBJ2-4; d_gene: TRBD2; abundance: NA; CDR3nt: TGTGCCAGCAGACGCCAGTCCGCTAGCGGGCAATTATACGGGCAGTACTTC; CDR3aa: CASRRQSASGQLYGQYF
v_gene: TRBV10-3; j_gene: TRBJ1-1; d_gene: TRBD1; abundance: NA; CDR3nt: TGTGCCATCACCTCCGGGACAGTTATGAACACTGAAGCTTTCTTT; CDR3aa: CAITSGTVMNTEAFF
v_gene: TRBV9; j_gene: TRBJ1-1; d_gene: TRBD1; abundance: NA; CDR3nt: TGTGCCAGCAGCGTAGGCCCAGGGGGAGTCACTGAAGCTTTCTTT; CDR3aa: CASSVGPGGVTEAFF
v_gene: TRBV20-1; j_gene: TRBJ2-1; d_gene: TRBD2; abundance: few; CDR3nt: TGCAGTGCTACTCGACTAGCGGTCTACAATGAGCAGTTCTTC; CDR3aa: CSATRLAVYNEQFF
v_gene: TRBV5-8; j_gene: TRBJ1-6; d_gene: NA; abundance: NA; CDR3nt: TGTGCCAGCAGCAGGTCGGAGAGAAATTCACCCCTCCACTTT; CDR3aa: CASSRSERNSPLHF
v_gene: TRBV7-6; j_gene: TRBJ2-7; d_gene: TRBD2; abundance: once; CDR3nt: TGTGCCAGCAGCCCCCAAGCGGGACGGTCCTACGAGCAGTACTTC; CDR3aa: CASSPQAGRSYEQYF
v_gene: TRBV5-1; j_gene: TRBJ1-1; d_gene: NA; abundance: few; CDR3nt: TGCGCCAGCAGCCTTGATCCGTCTAGGAACACTGAAGCTTTCTTT; CDR3aa: CASSLDPSRNTEAFF
v_gene: TRBV5-5; j_gene: TRBJ2-7; d_gene: TRBD2; abundance: NA; CDR3nt: TGTGCCAGCAGCCCGCGACTAGCGGAGGCTAAGAATGAGCAGTACTTC; CDR3aa: CASSPRLAEAKNEQYF
v_gene: TRBV18; j_gene: TRBJ2-7; d_gene: NA; abundance: few; CDR3nt: TGTGCCAGCTCACCACCCACGGGCCTCTACGAGCAGTACTTC; CDR3aa: CASSPPTGLYEQYF
v_gene: TRBV27; j_gene: TRBJ2-2; d_gene: TRBD1; abundance: once; CDR3nt: TGTGCCAGCAGTTCCGGGACAGGGGTAATCACCGGGGAGCTGTTTTTT; CDR3aa: CASSSGTGVITGELFF
v_gene: TRBV5-1; j_gene: TRBJ2-5; d_gene: TRBD2; abundance: few; CDR3nt: TGCGCCAGCAGCTTGGGGCTAGCGGGATCAGAGACCCAGTACTTC; CDR3aa: CASSLGLAGSETQYF
v_gene: TRBV20-1; j_gene: TRBJ2-2; d_gene: NA; abundance: NA; CDR3nt: TGCAGTGCTAGAGGCTCTACCCCGGGACAAAACACCGGGGAGCTGTTTTTT; CDR3aa: CSARGSTPGQNTGELFF
v_gene: TRBV20-1; j_gene: TRBJ2-1; d_gene: TRBD2; abundance: NA; CDR3nt: TGCAGTGCTAGAGATCAACGAAAGCGGGAGGGCGATGAGCAGTTCTTC; CDR3aa: CSARDQRKREGDEQFF
v_gene: TRBV3-1; j_gene: TRBJ2-3; d_gene: TRBD2; abundance: NA; CDR3nt: TGTGCCAGCAGCGAGATGGGACTAGCGGGAGGGACGCAGTATTTT; CDR3aa: CASSEMGLAGGTQYF
v_gene: TRBV20-1; j_gene: TRBJ2-7; d_gene: NA; abundance: NA; CDR3nt: TGCAGTGCTAGAGCCAGGACAGCTGGCGAGCAGTACTTC; CDR3aa: CSARARTAGEQYF
v_gene: TRBV29-1; j_gene: TRBJ2-3; d_gene: NA; abundance: few; CDR3nt: TGCAGCGTTGACAAAGGTGTCAGGGAAGAAAGAAGATACGCGTATTTT; CDR3aa: CSVDKGVREERRYAYF
v_gene: TRBV25-1; j_gene: TRBJ2-5; d_gene: NA; abundance: NA; CDR3nt: TGTGCCAGCAGTGAAATGCGCCATCAAGAGACCCAGTACTTC; CDR3aa: CASSEMRHQETQYF
v_gene: TRBV15; j_gene: TRBJ2-1; d_gene: NA; abundance: NA; CDR3nt: TGTGCCACCAGCAGAGAGGGCGATGAGCAGTTCTTC; CDR3aa: CATSREGDEQFF
v_gene: TRBV12-3/TRBV12-4; j_gene: TRBJ2-1; d_gene: NA; abundance: NA; CDR3nt: TGTGCCAGCAGTCTTAGACGTACTGATGAGCAGTTCTTC; CDR3aa: CASSLRRTDEQFF
v_gene: TRBV5-5; j_gene: TRBJ2-1; d_gene: TRBD2; abundance: few; CDR3nt: TGTGCCAGCAGCGCGGGACTAGCGGGAGAGGGGCAGTTCTTC; CDR3aa: CASSAGLAGEGQFF
v_gene: TRBV7-9; j_gene: TRBJ2-1; d_gene: TRBD2; abundance: once; CDR3nt: TGTGCCAGCAGCTTAAATTGGGGGGGCTACAATGAGCAGTTCTTC; CDR3aa: CASSLNWGGYNEQFF
v_gene: TRBV2; j_gene: TRBJ1-5; d_gene: NA; abundance: NA; CDR3nt: TGTGCCAGCAGTACTGGGACGGAAGGGAATCAGCCCCAGCATTTT; CDR3aa: CASSTGTEGNQPQHF
v_gene: TRBV15; j_gene: TRBJ2-1; d_gene: TRBD2; abundance: NA; CDR3nt: TGTGCCACCAGCGGAGCGTGGCTAGCGGGAGACGATGAGCAGTTCTTC; CDR3aa: CATSGAWLAGDDEQFF
v_gene: TRBV7-6; j_gene: TRBJ2-3; d_gene: TRBD2; abundance: NA; CDR3nt: TGTGCCAGCAGCTTACTAGCGGGAGGAGGGTACGCGTATTTT; CDR3aa: CASSLLAGGGYAYF
v_gene: TRBV3-1; j_gene: TRBJ2-7; d_gene: NA; abundance: once; CDR3nt: TGTGCCAGCAGCCAAGGGGTGTCCGCAGGGAATGAGCAGTACTTC; CDR3aa: CASSQGVSAGNEQYF
v_gene: TRBV7-9; j_gene: TRBJ1-4; d_gene: NA; abundance: NA; CDR3nt: TGTGCCAGCACCCAAAGGCAGGGTGGCGAAAAACTGTTTTTT; CDR3aa: CASTQRQGGEKLFF
v_gene: TRBV15; j_gene: TRBJ1-2; d_gene: TRBD1; abundance: few; CDR3nt: TGTGCCACCAGCAGAGCGTCGGGACAGGGCACTTATGGCTACACCTTC; CDR3aa: CATSRASGQGTYGYTF
v_gene: TRBV30; j_gene: TRBJ2-3; d_gene: TRBD2; abundance: NA; CDR3nt: TGTGCCTGGAGTGTAGGCGGGAGCGGCAGATACGCGTATTTT; CDR3aa: CAWSVGGSGRYAYF
v_gene: TRBV3-1; j_gene: TRBJ2-7; d_gene: TRBD1; abundance: NA; CDR3nt: TGTGCCAGCAGCCAAACGGGACAGGGGTTCAACGAGCAGTACTTC; CDR3aa: CASSQTGQGFNEQYF
v_gene: TRBV29-1; j_gene: TRBJ1-2; d_gene: TRBD1; abundance: NA; CDR3nt: TGCAGCGTTGACGCCGGGACAGGCGACTTCATCTATGGCTACACCTTC; CDR3aa: CSVDAGTGDFIYGYTF
v_gene: TRBV15; j_gene: TRBJ2-7; d_gene: TRBD1; abundance: few; CDR3nt: TGTGCCACCAGCAGAGATCGAGGACAGGGGCTCGAGCAGTACTTC; CDR3aa: CATSRDRGQGLEQYF
v_gene: TRBV7-2; j_gene: TRBJ2-7; d_gene: NA; abundance: NA; CDR3nt: TGTGCCAGCAGCTTAGAGGGCGCCAGGGGAGGCTACGAGCAGTACTTC; CDR3aa: CASSLEGARGGYEQYF
v_gene: TRBV12-3/TRBV12-4; j_gene: TRBJ2-7; d_gene: NA; abundance: few; CDR3nt: TGTGCCAGCAGTTTCAGCAGGGGCGCCCTGTACGAGCAGTACTTC; CDR3aa: CASSFSRGALYEQYF
v_gene: TRBV20-1; j_gene: TRBJ1-1; d_gene: NA; abundance: NA; CDR3nt: TGCAGTGCCCCGGCCCAGTTGAACACTGAAGCTTTCTTT; CDR3aa: CSAPAQLNTEAFF
v_gene: TRBV12-3/TRBV12-4; j_gene: TRBJ2-5; d_gene: TRBD2; abundance: few; CDR3nt: TGTGCCAGCACTACACGACCCAGACTAGCGGAGGACAATGAGCAGTACTTC; CDR3aa: CASTTRPRLAEDNEQYF
v_gene: TRBV5-1; j_gene: TRBJ2-3; d_gene: NA; abundance: NA; CDR3nt: TGCGCCAGCAGCTTGCTGTTAGCGGTTCCCCAGTATTTT; CDR3aa: CASSLLLAVPQYF
v_gene: TRBV2; j_gene: TRBJ2-2; d_gene: NA; abundance: few; CDR3nt: TGTGCCAGCAGACAAGACAGGCTCACCGGGGAGCTGTTTTTT; CDR3aa: CASRQDRLTGELFF
v_gene: TRBV6-6; j_gene: TRBJ1-5; d_gene: NA; abundance: few; CDR3nt: TGTGCCAGCAGTGACGGGTCTGGCAATCAGCCCCAGCATTTT; CDR3aa: CASSDGSGNQPQHF
v_gene: TRBV29-1; j_gene: TRBJ2-3; d_gene: TRBD1; abundance: few; CDR3nt: TGCAGCGTTGAAGGCATTCCGGGACAGGGCTCAGATACGCAGTATTTT; CDR3aa: CSVEGIPGQGSDTQYF